This T cell receptor (beta chain) derives from a study of Ad26.COV2.S vaccination and SARS-CoV-2 variants. As for treatment: around 19 received Ad26.COV2.S at low or high dose, single or two shots; about 5 received placebo; per-sample allocation not given. Material that was analyzed had been drawn on day 63 after the first vaccine or placebo injection. In germline, CDR1 is LNHNV, CDR2 YYDKDF (reference sequence). This CDR3 region has 14 residues. V dropped 0 bases and J dropped 2 bases, with 5 bases sitting between them. The assay was immunoSEQ multiplex PCR, and TCRdb's table has in-frame clones only and misses some. The sample consists of roughly 460,000 clones, 80% to 90% of them appearing once.

This sequence was found in a person aged 18-65 years who received the Ad26.COV2.S COVID-19 vaccine or a placebo. The chain combines TRBV15 with TRBJ1-3, with D possibly matching TRBD1 (5 bases). Sequencing was performed on peripheral blood, taken in a trial of Ad26.COV2.S vaccine versus placebo. The CDR3 DNA follows: TGTGCCACCAGCAGAGACAGGGCTGGAAACACCATATATTTT. This translates into CATSRDRAGNTIYF.